This is a list of T cell receptor beta chains from one sample in a study of neurological immune-mediated disorders. TCRdb re-analysed the 5' RACE reads in MiXCR, keeping a single row per CDR3 protein. The sample has some 89,000 distinct CDR3 sequences; approximately 4.6% are singletons. Source material: PBMCs. The receptor set was obtained from a woman between 55 and 75 years old with multiple sclerosis. Both conserved end residues are part of each CDR3. A D gene is named only where the DNA matches it firmly. Clone size appears in some rows only: once, few, many, or a class for an expanded clone.

TGCGCCAGCAGCCGGGACAGACGCTACGAGCAGTACTTC	CASSRDRRYEQYF	TRBD1	many	TRBV10-1	TRBJ2-7
TGTGCCAGCAGCCAAATGACCCGCTTCAATGAGCAGTTCTTC	CASSQMTRFNEQFF	NA	many	TRBV3-1	TRBJ2-1
TGTGCCAGCTCACCGACGACAGGGGGCAACCATGAGCAGTTCTTC	CASSPTTGGNHEQFF	TRBD1	few	TRBV18	TRBJ2-1
TGTGCCAGCAGCTTAGAGGGACAGTCCAATCAGCCCCAGCATTTT	CASSLEGQSNQPQHF	TRBD1	many	TRBV7-6	TRBJ1-5
TGTGCCAGCAGTGAAGGGGGCAATTCACCCCTCCACTTT	CASSEGGNSPLHF	NA	many	TRBV2	TRBJ1-6
TGTGCCAGCTCACAGATTCCGAACACTGAAGCTTTCTTT	CASSQIPNTEAFF	NA	many	TRBV18	TRBJ1-1
TGTGCCAGCAGCCCGCGACAGGGGGTAGCAGATACGCAGTATTTT	CASSPRQGVADTQYF	TRBD1	many	TRBV7-2	TRBJ2-3
TGTGCCTGGAGTCCCGGGTCAACAGCTGAAGCTTTCTTT	CAWSPGSTAEAFF	NA	many	TRBV30	TRBJ1-1
TGCAGTGCTCCTTCCGGGACCTATGGCTACACCTTC	CSAPSGTYGYTF	NA	many	TRBV20-1	TRBJ1-2
TGTGCCAGCAGCCAAGACGGGTACAGGAGGGCCGGCTACGAGCAGTACTTC	CASSQDGYRRAGYEQYF	NA	many	TRBV3-1	TRBJ2-7
TGTGCCAGCACCCGGACAGGCCCGGGGGGCTACACCTTC	CASTRTGPGGYTF	TRBD1	many	TRBV6-6	TRBJ1-2
TGTGCCAGCAGTTATGCAGGGGGCAGGGGAGAGACCCAGTACTTC	CASSYAGGRGETQYF	TRBD1	many	TRBV25-1	TRBJ2-5
TGCGCCAGCAGCTTGGATGTGGGACTAGCGGGGGTTACCTACGAGCAGTACTTC	CASSLDVGLAGVTYEQYF	TRBD2	many	TRBV5-1	TRBJ2-7
TGCGCCAGCAGCCGCAGGGAGGCGACAGATACGCAGTATTTT	CASSRREATDTQYF	NA	many	TRBV5-1	TRBJ2-3
TGTGCCATCAGTGAGGGGAACAGCGGACAAGAGACCCAGTACTTC	CAISEGNSGQETQYF	NA	many	TRBV10-3	TRBJ2-5
TGTGCCAGCAGCCCAGGGGACTACCAAAATACGCAGTATTTT	CASSPGDYQNTQYF	NA	NA	TRBV3-1	TRBJ2-3
TGCGCCAGCAGCCAGGGACTACCCTACGAGCAGTACTTC	CASSQGLPYEQYF	TRBD2	many	TRBV5-1	TRBJ2-7
TGCAGTGCTAGAATAGACGGGGCCGGAGAGCAGTACTTC	CSARIDGAGEQYF	NA	many	TRBV20-1	TRBJ2-7
TGTGCCACCACGGGACAGGGAAACATTCAGTACTTC	CATTGQGNIQYF	TRBD1	many	TRBV12-3/TRBV12-4	TRBJ2-4
TGTGCCAGCGAGACGAGGTACAGGGTTGACACTGAAGCTTTCTTT	CASETRYRVDTEAFF	NA	few	TRBV2	TRBJ1-1
TGCAGTGCTAAAAAAGCCGGGACCAACTCCTACAATGAGCAGTTCTTC	CSAKKAGTNSYNEQFF	NA	many	TRBV20-1	TRBJ2-1
TGTGCCAGCAGACGACAGGCCAAGGATGAAAAACTGTTTTTT	CASRRQAKDEKLFF	NA	many	TRBV6-5	TRBJ1-4
TGTGCCACCCCGGGGAGGGGGCCCCGGAACACTGAAGCTTTCTTT	CATPGRGPRNTEAFF	TRBD1	many	TRBV6-1	TRBJ1-1
TGTGCCAGCAGCTTTAGCGGGGTCAGCACAGATACGCAGTATTTT	CASSFSGVSTDTQYF	TRBD2	many	TRBV7-9	TRBJ2-3
TGTGCCAGCTCACGTGCCACCGGGACAGGGCCCTACGAGCAGTACTTC	CASSRATGTGPYEQYF	TRBD1	many	TRBV18	TRBJ2-7
TGTGCCAGCAGCTTAACCGGGACAGGGGATGCCACAGATACGCAGTATTTT	CASSLTGTGDATDTQYF	TRBD1	many	TRBV7-2	TRBJ2-3
TGCAGTGCTAGAGTCTCCCGCCCGAATGAGCAGTTCTTC	CSARVSRPNEQFF	NA	many	TRBV20-1	TRBJ2-1
TGTGCCAGCAGCCGGACACCCAATCAGCCCCAGCATTTT	CASSRTPNQPQHF	NA	many	TRBV5-6	TRBJ1-5
TGTGCCAGCAGCCCGCCGGGACAGTACAATGAGCAGTTCTTC	CASSPPGQYNEQFF	TRBD1	many	TRBV5-1	TRBJ2-1
TGCAGCGCCAACCGGCGGGGGTCCTACGAGCAGTACTTC	CSANRRGSYEQYF	TRBD2	many	TRBV29-1	TRBJ2-7
TGTGCCAGCAGCTTGGTACAGGGGACCGGGGAGCTGTTTTTT	CASSLVQGTGELFF	TRBD1	many	TRBV5-5	TRBJ2-2